Below, 18 T cell receptor beta chains from the same sample are listed, as sequenced in a study of T cell changes during pregnancy in multiple sclerosis. The assay was immunoSEQ multiplex PCR, and TCRdb's table has in-frame clones only and misses some. Here the sample spans roughly 72,000 clones, approximately 95% being singletons. Material: CD4+ T cells from peripheral blood mononuclear cells, obtained after pregnancy. The receptors here all came from a female donor with multiple sclerosis, enrolled in a pregnancy study.

A few counts support this clone. V gene TRBV9 combines with J gene TRBJ1-1; 7 positions agree with TRBD1. The CDR3 contains 14 residues. J lost 0 bases, V lost 3 bases, and 2 bases had no gene match. CDR1 and CDR2 from the germline V gene are SGDLS and YYNGEE. The CDR3 region has the DNA TGTGCCAGCAGCGCACAGGGGCTGAACACTGAAGCTTTCTTT. Encoded protein: CASSAQGLNTEAFF.

This clone was observed a handful of times. This rearrangement joins TRBV7-9 to TRBJ1-2, with 8 bases aligning to TRBD1. From germline, CDR1 is SEHNR and CDR2 FQNEAQ (reference sequence). The CDR3 runs to 14 residues. J lost 7 bases, V lost 1 base, and 5 bases had no gene match. The CDR3 reads CASSLDLQGGGYTF. CDR3 sequence (DNA): TGTGCCAGCAGCTTAGATCTACAGGGGGGTGGCTACACCTTC.

The V and J genes are TRBV7-2 and TRBJ1-3; TRBD1 matches 8 bases. The junction had 12 bases not matched to a gene; V was cut back by 5 bases and J by 3 bases. Germline lookup yields CDR1 SGHTA and CDR2 FQGNSA. CDR3 length equals 17 residues. The CDR3 coding sequence is TGTGCCAGCAGCCTAAAACCGACAGGGGCTAGTGGAAACACCATATATTTT. Protein sequence: CASSLKPTGASGNTIYF.

The chain links TRBV11-2 to TRBJ1-1; no reliable D call. The CDR3 spans 15 residues. The V end lost 4 bases, the J end lost 4 bases, and 16 bases lay between the germline ends. CDR1 and CDR2 from the germline V gene are SGHAT and FQNNGV. As DNA, the CDR3 is TGTGCCAGCAGCTCCCGCTCTAGGTGGATCACTGAAGCTTTCTTT. It codes for CASSSRSRWITEAFF.

The chain is built from TRBV10-3 and TRBJ1-2; weak D call: TRBD1 (5 bases). The V gene lost 6 bases and the J gene lost 2 bases, with 10 bases spanning the gap. The CDR3 is 13 amino acids. In germline, CDR1 is ENHRY, CDR2 SYGVKD. CDR3 sequence (DNA): TGTGCCATCAGGGTGGGGGGGAACTATGGCTACACCTTC. The encoded protein is CAIRVGGNYGYTF.

Note on this clone: Other DNA sequences in the sample encode the same CDR3. V and J are TRBV2 and TRBJ2-3; 7 nucleotides align to TRBD2. CDR1 SNHLY and CDR2 FYNNEI come from the germline V gene. The CDR3 has 14 residues. V shed 3 bases and J 3 bases; nucleotides not matched to a gene: 3. The CDR3 bases are TGTGCCAGCAGTGAGGGAGGGAGGACAGATACGCAGTATTTT. It specifies CASSEGGRTDTQYF.

V usage is TRBV28 and J usage is TRBJ1-2; 7 bases are shared with TRBD1. Looked up from germline, CDR1 is MDHEN and CDR2 is SYDVKM. Trimming cost V 5 bases and J 4 bases; bases outside gene matches: 7. The CDR3 is 14 residues long. The CDR3 sequence: CASSGSGQSYGYTF. The CDR3 coding sequence is TGTGCCAGCAGTGGATCGGGACAGAGCTATGGCTACACCTTC.

The rearrangement links TRBV5-4 to TRBJ2-7; D is perhaps TRBD2 (6 bases). Trimming removed 0 bases from V and 5 bases from J, with 18 bases in between. The CDR3 contains 16 residues. Germline CDR1 is SGHNT and CDR2 is YYREEE (reference sequence). The CDR3 loop reads CASSLAPGRGVHEQYF. In nucleotides, the CDR3 is TGTGCCAGCAGCTTGGCCCCGGGTCGCGGGGTCCACGAGCAGTACTTC. Complete variable domain (other parts from reference TRBV5-4 and TRBJ2-7): ETGVTQSPTHLIKTRGQQVTLRCSSQSGHNTVSWYQQALGQGPQFIFQYYREEENGRGNFPPRFSGLQFPNYSSELNVNALELDDSALYLCASSLAPGRGVHEQYFGPGTRLTVT.

V gene TRBV5-1 combines with J gene TRBJ2-7, with 9 bases aligning to TRBD1. The CDR3 is made up of 16 amino acids. The ends lost 4 bases at V and 2 bases at J; junction bases unmatched: 10. Germline V lookup: CDR1 SGHRS, CDR2 YFSETQ. The CDR3 coding sequence is TGCGCCAGCAGCGGGGGACAGGGATACGTACCCTACGAGCAGTACTTC. Translating gives CASSGGQGYVPYEQYF.

The J gene is TRBJ1-5, the V gene TRBV6-1; 8 bases line up with TRBD1. The CDR3 loop spans 18 amino acids. Trimming cost V 3 bases and J 1 base; bases outside gene matches: 11. Germline V gene lookup returns CDR1 MNHNS and CDR2 SASEGT. CDR3 sequence: CASSDRIMTGVSNQPQHF. In DNA form, the CDR3 reads TGTGCCAGCAGTGATCGGATCATGACAGGGGTGAGCAATCAGCCCCAGCATTTT.

In its sample, this clone was seen once. The chain has TRBV6-6 and TRBJ2-7; D is ambiguous. The V and J ends lost 2 bases and 0 bases respectively, with 11 bases between them. Looked up from germline, CDR1 is MNHNY and CDR2 is SVGAGI (reference sequence). The CDR3 is 15 amino acids. This chain's CDR3 is CASSYGQRSSYEQYF. The CDR3, as DNA: TGTGCCAGCAGTTACGGGCAGAGAAGCTCCTACGAGCAGTACTTC.

V and J are TRBV7-9 and TRBJ1-4; 7 bases match TRBD1. Germline CDR1 and CDR2: SEHNR and FQNEAQ (reference sequence). Trimming cost V 3 bases and J 5 bases; bases outside gene matches: 3. This CDR3 has 14 residues. CDR3 coding DNA: TGTGCCAGCAGCTTGGACAGGCCAAATGAAAAACTGTTTTTT. As protein: CASSLDRPNEKLFF.

This sequence joins TRBV2 and TRBJ2-7, with 11 nucleotides matching TRBD2. V lost 6 bases and J lost 0; bases outside the gene matches: 13. CDR1 is SNHLY and CDR2 is FYNNEI in the germline V gene. CDR3 length: 18 residues. The CDR3 here is CASSAPAGTSGISYEQYF. CDR3 DNA sequence: TGTGCCAGCAGCGCGCCCGCCGGGACTAGCGGAATCTCCTACGAGCAGTACTTC.

The V and J genes are TRBV5-6 and TRBJ2-1; D gene unclear. The CDR3 runs 12 residues. Deletions cut 4 bases from V and 9 bases from J, with 11 bases between. Germline CDR1 reads SGHDT; CDR2 reads YYEEEE. The CDR3 loop reads CASSQTAAEQFF. The CDR3 bases are TGTGCCAGCAGCCAAACGGCGGCTGAGCAGTTCTTC.

The genes are TRBV29-1 and TRBJ2-5; 9 bases align to TRBD1. The end of the DNA aligns better with TRBJ2-7, so the J call may be wrong. The germline V gene has CDR1 SQVTM and CDR2 ANQGSEA. CDR3 length equals 16 residues. The CDR3 nucleotides read TGCAGCGTGGGGGGGACAGGGCTTTTACCTACCTACGAGCAGTACTTC. Amino acid sequence: CSVGGTGLLPTYEQYF.

V usage is TRBV6-5 and J usage is TRBJ2-7; TRBD1 matches 9 bases. In germline, CDR1 is MNHEY, CDR2 SVGAGI. V shed 0 bases and J 6 bases; nucleotides not matched to a gene: 6. The CDR3 covers 15 residues. The chain's CDR3 is CASSYSGTGSSEQYF. Written as DNA, the CDR3 is TGTGCCAGCAGTTACTCCGGGACAGGGTCGTCCGAGCAGTACTTC.

The CDR3 nucleotides read TGTGCCAGTGCTAGCGGGAGAGTGGAGACCCAGTACTTC. It yields the protein CASASGRVETQYF. This rearrangement joins TRBV19 to TRBJ2-5, with TRBD2 identical over 10 bases. The germline V gene encodes CDR1 LNHDA and CDR2 SQIVND (reference sequence). The CDR3 is 13 amino acids. After removal of 8 bases from V and 5 bases from J, the junction contained 5 bases not matched to a gene.

The J gene is TRBJ2-3, the V gene TRBV2; TRBD1 might be the D (6 bases). Germline V gene lookup returns CDR1 SNHLY and CDR2 FYNNEI. This CDR3 contains 15 residues. V dropped 0 bases and J dropped 5 bases, with 12 bases sitting between them. CDR3 coding DNA: TGTGCCAGCAGTGAAGCCCAGGGGAGCGTAGATACGCAGTATTTT. It yields the protein CASSEAQGSVDTQYF.